These 10 T cell receptor beta chains share one sample of origin, sequenced in a study of shared clonotypes between healthy human individuals (dated by TCRdb to about 2020). The receptor library was made with the immunoSEQ multiplex PCR assay. Entries here come from immuneACCESS through TCRdb and include only in-frame sequences with V and J called. Some clones fail to appear in such tables; in the studies checked, an unresolved V gene covers under half of the shortfall, and the cause of the remainder is unknown. This sample is represented by approximately 980,000 clones; approximately 76% of them were singletons. The biggest ten clones account for around 1.5% of the sample. The specimen was memory CD4+ T cells sorted from blood. Reading the label with the study, this specimen's cell subset or site is: CD45RA-negative fraction. These receptors were taken from a man younger than 30 in good health.

The chain carries TRBV7-6 and TRBJ1-3; TRBD1 agrees at 10 bases. Unmatched junction bases numbered 13, after V lost 1 base and J lost 1 base. Germline loops: CDR1 SGHVS, CDR2 FNYEAQ. CDR3 size: 20 residues. Written as DNA, the CDR3 is TGTGCCAGCAGCTTAGATTCCCCAACGGGACAGGGGCGTTCTGGAAACACCATATATTTT. Residues: CASSLDSPTGQGRSGNTIYF.

CDR3 bases: TGTGCCAGCAGCCCCGCGGGAAGCGGGGGGGCCGAAATGCAGGAGCAGTTCTTC. Its translation is CASSPAGSGGAEMQEQFF. The chain couples TRBV7-3 to TRBJ2-1; 10 bases are a match to TRBD2. V lost 5 bases and J lost 10; bases outside the gene matches: 20. The CDR3 length is 18 residues. Germline V lookup: CDR1 SGHTA, CDR2 FQGTGA. The full variable domain, with the rest looked up from reference TRBV7-3 and TRBJ2-1, is GAGVSQTPSNKVTEKGKYVELRCDPISGHTALYWYRQSLGQGPEFLIYFQGTGAADDSGLPNDRFFAVRPEGSVSTLKIQRTERGDSAVYLCASSPAGSGGAEMQEQFFGPGTRLTVL.

This clone has a handful of counts. The chain carries TRBV29-1 and TRBJ1-1, with D maybe TRBD1 (5 bases). CDR1 SQVTM and CDR2 ANQGSEA come from the germline V gene. The CDR3 sequence is 13 residues long. Trimming removed 4 bases at V and 10 bases at J, with 19 bases between. CDR3: CSVVPIDTDRAFF. CDR3 DNA sequence: TGCAGCGTTGTACCGATAGACACCGACAGAGCTTTCTTT.

The rearrangement links TRBV27 to TRBJ2-5, with D possibly being TRBD1 (5 bases). The V gene's germline CDR1 is MNHEY and CDR2 SMNVEV (reference sequence). The CDR3 contains 13 residues. V was trimmed by 7 bases and J by 5 bases, leaving 14 bases between them. The DNA for the CDR3 is TGTGCCAGCAAAGGGGTAATGGAGGAGACCCAGTACTTC. Translated: CASKGVMEETQYF.

The chain joins TRBV30 to TRBJ1-6; the match to TRBD1 covers 8 bases. Germline CDR1 is GTSNPN and CDR2 is SVGIG (reference sequence). The trim removed 6 bases at V and 9 bases at J, leaving 4 bases unmatched. The CDR3 consists of 12 residues. The CDR3: CACHRGGSPLHF. The DNA for the CDR3 is TGTGCCTGCCACAGGGGGGGTTCACCCCTCCACTTT.

Regarding this clone: Other DNA variants within this sample encode the same CDR3. For the CDR3, the DNA is TGTGCCTGGAGTGTACAAAGCAATCAGCCCCAGCATTTT. It codes for CAWSVQSNQPQHF. This chain joins TRBV30 and TRBJ1-5; D is ambiguous. V shed 0 bases and J shed 1 base, with 4 bases lying between them. There are 13 residues in the CDR3. Germline V gives CDR1 GTSNPN, CDR2 SVGIG (reference sequence).

The chain links TRBV10-3 to TRBJ1-2; D call uncertain. Germline CDR1 and CDR2: ENHRY and SYGVKD. Trimming took off 2 bases at V and 5 bases at J, with 9 bases between the two ends. This CDR3 has 13 residues. CDR3: CAISEDKGYGYTF. The CDR3 bases are TGTGCCATCAGTGAGGACAAGGGATATGGCTACACCTTC.

To note about this clone: Other DNA sequences within the sample encode an identical CDR3. The rearrangement links TRBV30 to TRBJ1-6; D ambiguous. Germline CDR1 GTSNPN, CDR2 SVGIG (reference sequence). The V end lost 0 bases, the J end lost 0 bases, and 15 bases lay between the germline ends. This CDR3 comprises 18 residues. The chain's CDR3 is CAWSVPETLSSYNSPLHF. The CDR3 DNA is TGTGCCTGGAGTGTACCGGAGACACTGAGCTCCTATAATTCACCCCTCCACTTT.

The chain couples TRBV5-4 to TRBJ2-7; 7 nucleotides line up with TRBD1. Losses at the gene ends were 4 bases for V and 3 bases for J; bases not matched to a gene: 4. The CDR3 has 13 amino acids. Germline-derived CDR1 and CDR2 are SGHNT and YYREEE (reference sequence). The CDR3 region has the DNA TGTGCCAGCAGCCGGGACAGCCTCTACGAGCAGTACTTC. Its translation: CASSRDSLYEQYF.

V is TRBV10-1 and J is TRBJ2-3, with TRBD2 as a possible D gene (6 bases). This CDR3 contains 18 residues. V lost 1 base and J 0 bases, leaving 17 bases between the germline ends. From germline, CDR1 is WNHNN and CDR2 SYGVQD (reference sequence). CDR3: CASSEYAGTETSTDTQYF. The CDR3 DNA reads as TGCGCCAGCAGTGAGTACGCCGGGACTGAGACTAGCACAGATACGCAGTATTTT.